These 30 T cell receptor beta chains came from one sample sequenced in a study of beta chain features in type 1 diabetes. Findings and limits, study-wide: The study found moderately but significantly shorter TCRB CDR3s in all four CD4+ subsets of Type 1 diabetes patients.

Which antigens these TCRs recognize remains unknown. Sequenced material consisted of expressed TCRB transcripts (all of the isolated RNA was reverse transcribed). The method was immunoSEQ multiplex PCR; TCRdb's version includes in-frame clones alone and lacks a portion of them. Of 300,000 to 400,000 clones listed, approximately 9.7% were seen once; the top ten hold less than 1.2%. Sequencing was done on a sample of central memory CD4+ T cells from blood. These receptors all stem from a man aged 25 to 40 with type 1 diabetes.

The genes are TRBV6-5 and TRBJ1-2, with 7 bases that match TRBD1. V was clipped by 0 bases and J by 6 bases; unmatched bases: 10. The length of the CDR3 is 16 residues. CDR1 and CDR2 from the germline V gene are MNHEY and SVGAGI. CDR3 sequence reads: CASSYSTPDREDGYTF. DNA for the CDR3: TGTGCCAGCAGTTACTCGACCCCCGACAGGGAAGATGGCTACACCTTC.

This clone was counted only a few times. CDR3 nucleotide sequence: TGTGCCAGCAGACCCAATACAGGGGGAGGAGAGACCCAGTACTTC. It yields the protein CASRPNTGGGETQYF. This chain connects TRBV27 to TRBJ2-5; 8 bases map to TRBD1. The CDR3 has 15 residues. Germline CDR1 is MNHEY and CDR2 is SMNVEV (reference sequence). With V trimmed by 6 bases and J by 4 bases, 10 bases remained unmatched.

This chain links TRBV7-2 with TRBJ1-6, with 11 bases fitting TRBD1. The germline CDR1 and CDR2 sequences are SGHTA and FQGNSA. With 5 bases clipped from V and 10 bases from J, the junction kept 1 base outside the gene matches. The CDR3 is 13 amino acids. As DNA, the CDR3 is TGTGCCAGCAGCCGGGACAGGGGGTCACCCCTCCACTTT. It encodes CASSRDRGSPLHF. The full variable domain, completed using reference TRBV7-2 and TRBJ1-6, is GAGVSQSPSNKVTEKGKDVELRCDPISGHTALYWYRQSLGQGLEFLIYFQGNSAPDKSGLPSDRFSAERTGGSVSTLTIQRTQQEDSAVYLCASSRDRGSPLHFGNGTRLTVT.

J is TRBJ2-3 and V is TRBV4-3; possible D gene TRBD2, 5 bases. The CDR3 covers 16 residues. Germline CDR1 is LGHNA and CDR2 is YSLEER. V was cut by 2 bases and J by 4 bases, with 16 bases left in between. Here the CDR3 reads CASSQRLALGSDTQYF. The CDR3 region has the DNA TGCGCCAGCAGCCAACGCCTAGCACTGGGATCAGATACGCAGTATTTT.

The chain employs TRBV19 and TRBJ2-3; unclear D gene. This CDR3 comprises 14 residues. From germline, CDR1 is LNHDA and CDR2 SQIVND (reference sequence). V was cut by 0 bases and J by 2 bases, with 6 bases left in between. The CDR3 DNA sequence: TGTGCCAGTAGTATAGATTGGGTCACAGATACGCAGTATTTT. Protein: CASSIDWVTDTQYF.

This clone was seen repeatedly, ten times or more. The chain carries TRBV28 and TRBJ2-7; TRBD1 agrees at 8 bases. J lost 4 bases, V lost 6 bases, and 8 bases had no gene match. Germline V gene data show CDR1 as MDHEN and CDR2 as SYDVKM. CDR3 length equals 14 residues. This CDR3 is CASSGPDRVYEQYF. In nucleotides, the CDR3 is TGTGCCAGCAGCGGACCGGACAGGGTGTACGAGCAGTACTTC.

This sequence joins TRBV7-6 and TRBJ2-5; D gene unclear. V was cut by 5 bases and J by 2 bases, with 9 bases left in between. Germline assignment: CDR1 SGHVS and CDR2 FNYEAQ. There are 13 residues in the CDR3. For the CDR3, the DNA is TGTGCCAGCAGCAAGGACGGTCAAGAGACCCAGTACTTC. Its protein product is CASSKDGQETQYF. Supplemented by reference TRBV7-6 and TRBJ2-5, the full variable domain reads GAGVSQSPRYKVTKRGQDVALRCDPISGHVSLYWYRQALGQGPEFLTYFNYEAQQDKSGLPNDRFSAERPEGSISTLTIQRTEQRDSAMYRCASSKDGQETQYFGPGTRLLVL.

The CDR3 loop is CASSIALADTGELFF. CDR3 DNA sequence: TGTGCCAGTAGTATAGCCCTAGCCGACACCGGGGAGCTGTTTTTT. This sequence joins TRBV19 and TRBJ2-2; a weak D match, TRBD2 (5 bases). CDR1 LNHDA and CDR2 SQIVND come from the germline V gene (reference sequence). The length of the CDR3 is 15 residues. V was clipped by 1 base and J by 3 bases, with 9 bases between them.

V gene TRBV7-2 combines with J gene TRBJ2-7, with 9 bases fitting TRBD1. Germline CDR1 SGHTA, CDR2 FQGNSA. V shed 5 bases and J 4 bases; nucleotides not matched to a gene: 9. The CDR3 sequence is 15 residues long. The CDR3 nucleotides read TGTGCCAGCAGCGCTACAGGGGGCTCGTTGTACGAGCAGTACTTC. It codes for CASSATGGSLYEQYF.

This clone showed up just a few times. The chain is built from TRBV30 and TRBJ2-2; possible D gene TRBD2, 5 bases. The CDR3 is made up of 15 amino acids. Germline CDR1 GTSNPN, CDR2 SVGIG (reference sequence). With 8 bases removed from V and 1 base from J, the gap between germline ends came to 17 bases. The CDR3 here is CAGNPTSGNTGELFF. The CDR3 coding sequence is TGTGCCGGGAACCCTACGAGCGGGAACACCGGGGAGCTGTTTTTT.

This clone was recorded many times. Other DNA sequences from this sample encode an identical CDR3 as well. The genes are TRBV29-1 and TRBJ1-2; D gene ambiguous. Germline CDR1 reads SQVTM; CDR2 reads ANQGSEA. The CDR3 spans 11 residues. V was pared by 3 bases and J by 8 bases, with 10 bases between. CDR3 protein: CSVDSGNGYTF. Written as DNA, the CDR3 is TGCAGCGTTGACTCTGGAAACGGCTACACCTTC.

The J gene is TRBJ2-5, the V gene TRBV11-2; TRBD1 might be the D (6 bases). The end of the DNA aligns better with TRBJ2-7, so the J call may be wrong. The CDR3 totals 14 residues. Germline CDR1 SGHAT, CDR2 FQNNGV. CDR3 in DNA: TGTGCCAGCAGGAAGGGACACTCATCCTACGAGCAGTACTTC. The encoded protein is CASRKGHSSYEQYF.

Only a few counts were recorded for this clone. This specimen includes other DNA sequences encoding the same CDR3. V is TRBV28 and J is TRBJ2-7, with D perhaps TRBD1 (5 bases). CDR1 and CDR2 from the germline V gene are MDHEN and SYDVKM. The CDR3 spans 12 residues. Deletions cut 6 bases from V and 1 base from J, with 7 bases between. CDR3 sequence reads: CASSQGSYEQYF. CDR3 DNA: TGTGCCAGCAGCCAGGGTTCCTACGAGCAGTACTTC.

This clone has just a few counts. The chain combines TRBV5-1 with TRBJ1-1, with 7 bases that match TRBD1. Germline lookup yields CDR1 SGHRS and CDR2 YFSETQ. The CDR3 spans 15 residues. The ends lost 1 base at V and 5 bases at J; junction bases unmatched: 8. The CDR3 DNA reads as TGCGCCAGCAGCTTGTCCCAGGGGGTAGGGACTGAAGCTTTCTTT. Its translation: CASSLSQGVGTEAFF.

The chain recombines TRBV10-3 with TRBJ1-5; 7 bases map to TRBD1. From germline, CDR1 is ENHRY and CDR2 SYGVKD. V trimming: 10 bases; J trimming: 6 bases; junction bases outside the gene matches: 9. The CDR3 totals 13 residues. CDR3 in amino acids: CATGQEVSQPQHF. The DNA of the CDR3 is TGTGCCACCGGACAGGAGGTTAGTCAGCCCCAGCATTTT.

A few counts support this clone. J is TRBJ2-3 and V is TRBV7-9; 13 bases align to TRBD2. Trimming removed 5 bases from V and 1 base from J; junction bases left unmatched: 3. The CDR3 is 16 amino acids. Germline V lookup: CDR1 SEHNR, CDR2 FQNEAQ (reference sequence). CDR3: CASSTSGGAGTDTQYF. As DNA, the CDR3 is TGTGCCAGCAGCACTAGCGGGGGGGCCGGCACAGATACGCAGTATTTT.

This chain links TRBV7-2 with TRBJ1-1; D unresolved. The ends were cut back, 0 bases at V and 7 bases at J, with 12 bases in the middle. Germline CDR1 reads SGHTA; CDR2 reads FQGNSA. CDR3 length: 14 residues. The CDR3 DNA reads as TGTGCCAGCAGCTTAGCGCTGTTGCGGGATGAAGCTTTCTTT. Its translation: CASSLALLRDEAFF.

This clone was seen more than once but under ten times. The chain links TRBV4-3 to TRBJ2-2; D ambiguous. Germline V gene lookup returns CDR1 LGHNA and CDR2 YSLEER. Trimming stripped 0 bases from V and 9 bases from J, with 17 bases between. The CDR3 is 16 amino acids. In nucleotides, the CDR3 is TGCGCCAGCAGCCAAGATCTTGGCTACAGAAGTCGGGAGCTGTTTTTT. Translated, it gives CASSQDLGYRSRELFF.

CDR3 residues: CASSLGTGDGSPLHF. CDR3 sequence (DNA): TGCGCCAGCAGCTTGGGGACAGGGGATGGTTCACCCCTCCACTTT. V gene TRBV5-1 combines with J gene TRBJ1-6; 9 bases are a match to TRBD1. CDR1 is SGHRS, CDR2 YFSETQ, per germline. V lost 0 bases to trimming and J lost 9 bases; unmatched junction nucleotides: 4. CDR3 length equals 15 residues.

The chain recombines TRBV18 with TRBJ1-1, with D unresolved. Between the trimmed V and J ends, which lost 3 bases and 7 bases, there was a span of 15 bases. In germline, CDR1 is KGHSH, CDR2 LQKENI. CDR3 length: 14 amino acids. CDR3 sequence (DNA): TGTGCCAGCTCACCCCGTAACGCCGAACTTGAAGCTTTCTTT. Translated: CASSPRNAELEAFF.

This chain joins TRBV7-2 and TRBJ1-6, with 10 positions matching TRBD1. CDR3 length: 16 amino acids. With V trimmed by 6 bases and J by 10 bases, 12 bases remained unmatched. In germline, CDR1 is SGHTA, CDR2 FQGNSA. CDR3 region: CASRLPGQGRGSPLHF. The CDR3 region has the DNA TGTGCCAGCAGGCTACCGGGACAGGGGAGAGGATCACCCCTCCACTTT.

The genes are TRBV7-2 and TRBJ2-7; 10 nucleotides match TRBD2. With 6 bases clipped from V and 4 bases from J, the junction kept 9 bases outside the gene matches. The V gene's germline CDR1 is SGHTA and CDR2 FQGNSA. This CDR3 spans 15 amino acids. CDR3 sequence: CASSSSGGAQYEQYF. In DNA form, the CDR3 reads TGTGCCAGCAGTTCAAGCGGGGGGGCCCAGTACGAGCAGTACTTC.

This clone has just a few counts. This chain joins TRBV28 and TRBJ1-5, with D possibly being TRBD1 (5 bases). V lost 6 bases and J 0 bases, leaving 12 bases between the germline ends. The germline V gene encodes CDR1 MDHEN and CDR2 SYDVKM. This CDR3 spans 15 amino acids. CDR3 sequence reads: CASSPQVLSNQPQHF. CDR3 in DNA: TGTGCCAGCAGCCCACAGGTTCTTAGCAATCAGCCCCAGCATTTT.

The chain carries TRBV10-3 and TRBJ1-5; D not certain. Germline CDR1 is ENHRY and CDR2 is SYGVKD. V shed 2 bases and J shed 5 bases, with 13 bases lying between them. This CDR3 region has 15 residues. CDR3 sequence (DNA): TGTGCCATCAGTGAGGCCGATAAAAGGTATCAGCCCCAGCATTTT. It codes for CAISEADKRYQPQHF.

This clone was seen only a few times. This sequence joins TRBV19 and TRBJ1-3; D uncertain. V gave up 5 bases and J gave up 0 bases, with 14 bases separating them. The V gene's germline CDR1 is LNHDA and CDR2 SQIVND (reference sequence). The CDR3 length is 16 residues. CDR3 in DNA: TGTGCCAGTAGTCTTCGGACGGACCTCTCTGGAAACACCATATATTTT. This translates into CASSLRTDLSGNTIYF.

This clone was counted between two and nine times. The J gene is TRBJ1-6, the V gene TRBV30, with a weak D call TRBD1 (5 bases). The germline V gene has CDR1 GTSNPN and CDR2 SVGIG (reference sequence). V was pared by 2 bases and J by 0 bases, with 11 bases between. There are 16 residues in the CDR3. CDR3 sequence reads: CAWSRGGSSYNSPLHF. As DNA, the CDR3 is TGTGCCTGGAGTCGGGGGGGTAGCTCCTATAATTCACCCCTCCACTTT.

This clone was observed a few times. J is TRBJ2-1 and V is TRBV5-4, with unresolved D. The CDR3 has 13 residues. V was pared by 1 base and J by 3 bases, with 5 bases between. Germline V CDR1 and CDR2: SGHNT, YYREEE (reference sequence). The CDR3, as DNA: TGTGCCAGCAGCTTGTACGGCTACAATGAGCAGTTCTTC. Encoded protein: CASSLYGYNEQFF. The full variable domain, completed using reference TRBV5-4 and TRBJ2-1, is ETGVTQSPTHLIKTRGQQVTLRCSSQSGHNTVSWYQQALGQGPQFIFQYYREEENGRGNFPPRFSGLQFPNYSSELNVNALELDDSALYLCASSLYGYNEQFFGPGTRLTVL.

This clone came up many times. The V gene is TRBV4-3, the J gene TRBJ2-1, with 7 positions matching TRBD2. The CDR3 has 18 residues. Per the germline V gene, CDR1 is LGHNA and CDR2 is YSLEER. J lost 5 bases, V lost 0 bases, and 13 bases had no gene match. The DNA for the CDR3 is TGCGCCAGCAGCCAAGATCAATACGGTGCTAGCGGAAACAATGAGCAGTTCTTC. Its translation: CASSQDQYGASGNNEQFF.

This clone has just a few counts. CDR3: CASSGLAGRSTDTQYF. The DNA for the CDR3 is TGTGCCAGCAGCGGACTAGCGGGGCGGTCCACAGATACGCAGTATTTT. The chain recombines TRBV9 with TRBJ2-3, with 11 bases lining up with TRBD2. Germline V gives CDR1 SGDLS, CDR2 YYNGEE. Trimming took 3 bases from V and 2 from J; bases not matched to a gene: 5. The CDR3 loop spans 16 amino acids.

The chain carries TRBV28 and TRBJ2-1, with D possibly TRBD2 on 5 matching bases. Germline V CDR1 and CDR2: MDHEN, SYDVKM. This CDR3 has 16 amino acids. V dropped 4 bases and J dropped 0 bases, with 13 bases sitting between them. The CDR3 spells CASSSLGDYSYNEQFF. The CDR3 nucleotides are TGTGCCAGCAGTTCCCTCGGGGATTACTCCTACAATGAGCAGTTCTTC.